The rows below give T cell receptor beta chains drawn from one sample of a study of CD8 T cells in Susac syndrome. TCRdb analysed the immunoSEQ multiplex PCR reads with MiXCR anew, one entry per CDR3 protein. The data show 100,000 to 150,000 distinct CDR3 sequences, over 90% seen once. The sample taken for sequencing was CD8+ T cells from PBMCs. The receptors were sampled from a human donor with multiple sclerosis. CDR3s include the opening cysteine and the closing phenylalanine or tryptophan. Each record gives: V gene, J gene, CDR3 length, D gene, clone size, CDR3 DNA, CDR3 protein. A D gene is named only where the DNA matches it firmly. A clone size is listed for some rows: how often the clone was seen (once, few, many), or a class if it is expanded.

TRBV7-9	TRBJ2-4	14	TRBD2	.	TGTGCCAGCAGCTCGAGTAGCGGGAGGGACATTCAGTACTTC	CASSSSSGRDIQYF
TRBV12-3/TRBV12-4	TRBJ2-1	15	TRBD2	.	TGTGCCAGCAGTTACCAGAGACTAGCATACAATGAGCAGTTCTTC	CASSYQRLAYNEQFF
TRBV7-6	TRBJ1-6	13	.	.	TGTGCCAGCAGCCGGGGGAATAATTCACCCCTCCACTTT	CASSRGNNSPLHF
TRBV3-1	TRBJ2-1	16	TRBD2	.	TGTGCCAGCAGCCAAGGGCGGGAGGGCCTCTACAATGAGCAGTTCTTC	CASSQGREGLYNEQFF
TRBV28	TRBJ2-1	14	TRBD2	.	TGTGCCAGCAGTTTTGGGCGGGAGGTCGATGAGCAGTTCTTC	CASSFGREVDEQFF
TRBV27	TRBJ1-2	14	TRBD1	.	TGTGCCAGCCGAAATGCAGGGGGCGCCTATGGCTACACCTTC	CASRNAGGAYGYTF
TRBV5-5	TRBJ1-1	15	.	.	TGTGCCAGCGAAACGTGGGACGGTCTGAACACTGAAGCTTTCTTT	CASETWDGLNTEAFF
TRBV5-1	TRBJ2-1	15	.	.	TGCGCCAGCACCCACGGGGGACAGACATACAATGAGCAGTTCTTC	CASTHGGQTYNEQFF
TRBV6-6	TRBJ2-7	13	.	.	TGTGCCTGCAGTATTCGGCGGGAATACGAGCAGTACTTC	CACSIRREYEQYF
TRBV7-9	TRBJ1-5	14	.	once	TGTGCCAGCAGCGCCGGGAAGTCTGGTCAGCCCCAGCATTTT	CASSAGKSGQPQHF
TRBV5-1	TRBJ2-1	17	.	.	TGCGCCAGCAGCTTTACGAGCGGATTCGGTTCCTACAATGAGCAGTTCTTC	CASSFTSGFGSYNEQFF
TRBV7-6	TRBJ1-1	14	TRBD1	.	TGTGCCAGCAGCTTGACAGGGGACTACACTGAAGCTTTCTTT	CASSLTGDYTEAFF
TRBV7-9	TRBJ2-2	17	.	.	TGTGCCAGCAGCTCCGGGCCTCAGCGGAGGAACACCGGGGAGCTGTTTTTT	CASSSGPQRRNTGELFF
TRBV18	TRBJ2-1	12	.	.	TGTGCCAGCTCACCAGGGGACGATGAGCAGTTCTTC	CASSPGDDEQFF
TRBV28	TRBJ2-1	14	.	once	TGTGCCAGCAGCCCCCAGAGGGGTTACAATGAGCAGTTCTTC	CASSPQRGYNEQFF
TRBV15	TRBJ2-1	18	.	.	TGTGCCACCAGCCACCCACAGGGATCGGTCCGATGGGGCAATGAGCAGTTCTTC	CATSHPQGSVRWGNEQFF
TRBV28	TRBJ1-2	15	TRBD1	.	TGTGCCAGCTCCCGGGACAGGGGAAGCAACTATGGCTACACCTTC	CASSRDRGSNYGYTF
TRBV19	TRBJ1-5	16	TRBD1	.	TGTGCCAGTAGGCGACAGGGCGACTTTAGCAATCAGCCCCAGCATTTT	CASRRQGDFSNQPQHF
TRBV29-1	TRBJ2-3	12	.	.	TGCAGCGTGGCGACTGGATCCGATACGCAGTATTTT	CSVATGSDTQYF
TRBV6-2/TRBV6-3	TRBJ2-5	15	TRBD2	few	TGTGCCAGCAGTTACCCCGCAGCGGGGGAAGAGACCCAGTACTTC	CASSYPAAGEETQYF
TRBV27	TRBJ2-7	14	.	.	TGTGCCAGCAGTCTACCCGACAGGAACTACGAGCAGTACTTC	CASSLPDRNYEQYF
TRBV28	TRBJ1-1	14	.	.	TGTGCCAGCAGTCTGTGGGGGGGGAACACTGAAGCTTTCTTT	CASSLWGGNTEAFF
TRBV12-3/TRBV12-4	TRBJ1-1	15	.	.	TGTGCCAGCAGTTTAATTCCCAGGAAGGACACTGAAGCTTTCTTT	CASSLIPRKDTEAFF
TRBV27	TRBJ1-1	16	.	.	TGTGCCAGCAGCCCTGGGAGGCGGGAGGCGAACACTGAAGCTTTCTTT	CASSPGRREANTEAFF
TRBV5-1	TRBJ2-7	15	.	.	TGCGCCAGCAGCTTTAGACAGATAGATTCCTACGAGCAGTACTTC	CASSFRQIDSYEQYF
TRBV28	TRBJ2-3	16	TRBD1	.	TGTGCCAGCAGTGACATTCCGGGACAGATCACAGATACGCAGTATTTT	CASSDIPGQITDTQYF
TRBV5-6	TRBJ2-6	16	.	few	TGTGCCAGCAGCTTGAGTCCCACTGGAGGGGCCAACGTCCTGACTTTC	CASSLSPTGGANVLTF
TRBV21-1	TRBJ2-2	16	.	.	TGTGCCAGCAGCAATTCCGCGGGAGTTAACACCGGGGAGCTGTTTTTT	CASSNSAGVNTGELFF
TRBV7-2	TRBJ2-3	15	.	.	TGTGCCAGCAGCTTAGATGGACTACGCACAGATACGCAGTATTTT	CASSLDGLRTDTQYF
TRBV27	TRBJ1-5	15	TRBD1	.	TGTGCCAGCGGACCTGGGACAGACGGCAATCAGCCCCAGCATTTT	CASGPGTDGNQPQHF
TRBV5-4	TRBJ2-1	15	TRBD2	.	TGTGCCAGCAGCCAAGGGACTAGCGGGAGAAATGAGCAGTTCTTC	CASSQGTSGRNEQFF
TRBV5-1	TRBJ1-2	12	.	.	TGCGCCAGCAGCTTGGGCAGCTATGGCTACACCTTC	CASSLGSYGYTF
TRBV20-1	TRBJ2-1	13	.	few	TGCAGTGCTAGAGATCTCGGTTACAATGAGCAGTTCTTC	CSARDLGYNEQFF
TRBV20-1	TRBJ1-2	13	.	.	TGCAGTGCTAGACGGCAGGAGGACTATGGCTACACCTTC	CSARRQEDYGYTF
TRBV20-1	TRBJ1-2	13	.	.	TGCAGTGCTAGTCCTACAGTAAACTATGGCTACACCTTC	CSASPTVNYGYTF
TRBV29-1	TRBJ2-7	12	.	.	TGCAGCGTTGAAGAGGGGAACTACGAGCAGTACTTC	CSVEEGNYEQYF
TRBV10-3	TRBJ1-1	14	.	.	TGTGCCATCAGTGAGAGACAGGCGAACACTGAAGCTTTCTTT	CAISERQANTEAFF
TRBV4-1	TRBJ2-4	20	.	.	TGCGCCAGCAGCCAAGAAGGGCGAGGGTTGGACCCCTTGGGAAGAAACATTCAGTACTTC	CASSQEGRGLDPLGRNIQYF
TRBV27	TRBJ2-5	17	TRBD2	.	TGTGCCAGCAGTTCCTGGACTAGCGGGGGGGTGGTAGAGACCCAGTACTTC	CASSSWTSGGVVETQYF
TRBV28	TRBJ2-5	18	.	.	TGTGCCAGCAGTTTAGAGACAGCGCCCTTGCTCGAGAGGGAGACCCAGTACTTC	CASSLETAPLLERETQYF
TRBV13	TRBJ2-1	15	TRBD2	few	TGTGCCAGCAGCTTAGGGCTAGCGGGAGCCAATGAGCAGTTCTTC	CASSLGLAGANEQFF
TRBV27	TRBJ1-4	16	.	.	TGTGCCAGCACATACAGGTGGACCGAGTCTAATGAAAAACTGTTTTTT	CASTYRWTESNEKLFF
TRBV5-8	TRBJ2-3	16	TRBD1	.	TGTGCCAGCAGCATAGGCCCGGGACAGGGGACAGATACGCAGTATTTT	CASSIGPGQGTDTQYF
TRBV28	TRBJ1-1	13	.	.	TGTGCCAGCAGTTGGTCGCGGGACACTGAAGCTTTCTTT	CASSWSRDTEAFF
TRBV9	TRBJ2-3	14	.	.	TGTGCCAGCAGCGTAGACGGTCGCACAGATACGCAGTATTTT	CASSVDGRTDTQYF